A selection of T cell receptor beta chains follows, all from one sample in a study of shared clonotypes between healthy human individuals. The method was immunoSEQ multiplex PCR; TCRdb's version includes in-frame clones alone and lacks a portion of them. The top ten clones hold roughly 13% of a sample with about half a million clones, roughly 80% of them seen once. Sequenced input: PBMCs. The receptors shown here come from a woman aged 40 to 50 in good health. Some clones in this sample may be carry-over from other donors' samples. Each CDR3 is given with its conserved first and last residue. D genes are given only for firm matches. Size values are once, few and many counts, or a class for expanded clones, and some rows have none.

d_gene	v_gene	j_gene	abundance	CDR3aa	CDR3nt
.	TRBV10-1	TRBJ2-5	.	CASSEGETQYF	TGCGCCAGCAGTGAGGGTGAGACCCAGTACTTC
TRBD2	TRBV5-6	TRBJ2-1	.	CASSFPLSGSFYNEQFF	TGTGCCAGCAGCTTCCCCTTAAGCGGGAGTTTCTACAATGAGCAGTTCTTC
TRBD2	TRBV19	TRBJ2-2	.	CASSMLAGAGGELFF	TGTGCCAGTAGTATGCTAGCGGGAGCGGGCGGGGAGCTGTTTTTT
TRBD1	TRBV19	TRBJ1-2	.	CASSANRGQDYGYTF	TGTGCCAGTAGTGCCAACAGGGGGCAAGACTATGGCTACACCTTC
.	TRBV10-3	TRBJ1-2	.	CAISEGEYGYTF	TGTGCCATCAGTGAGGGGGAATATGGCTACACCTTC
.	TRBV19	TRBJ1-2	many	CASTDPYRANYGYTF	TGTGCCAGTACCGATCCATACAGAGCTAACTATGGCTACACCTTC
.	TRBV5-1	TRBJ1-4	.	CASSQTDGLVEKLFF	TGCGCCAGCAGCCAGACTGACGGCCTTGTGGAAAAACTGTTTTTT
.	TRBV2	TRBJ1-2	once	CASSESDYLGGYTF	TGTGCCAGCAGTGAATCAGACTACCTCGGTGGCTACACCTTC
.	TRBV28	TRBJ1-1	.	CASSLAGRGTEAFF	TGTGCCAGCAGTTTGGCAGGGCGGGGAACTGAAGCTTTCTTT
TRBD1	TRBV28	TRBJ1-3	.	CASSSWDRGELSGNTIYF	TGTGCCAGCAGTTCCTGGGACAGGGGAGAACTCTCTGGAAACACCATATATTTT
TRBD1	TRBV4-2	TRBJ2-2	.	CASSQEQGAAGSGTGELFF	TGTGCCAGCAGCCAAGAACAGGGGGCTGCGGGATCTGGCACCGGGGAGCTGTTTTTT